This T cell receptor beta chain was obtained from a study of blood T cell repertoires in COVID-19. Turning to the study itself: Specimens from acute and convalescent COVID-19 originated in the United States, Italy and Spain. T cells, B-cell-depleted T cells, or PBMCs supplied cDNA or gDNA.

Germline V gene sequence: CDR1 SEHNR, CDR2 FQNEAQ (reference sequence). This CDR3 region has 15 residues. Trimming shortened V by 4 bases and J by 4 bases, and 13 bases separated the two germline ends. This clone was seen more than once but under ten times. As handled by the study authors: Reference gene primer amplification yielded estimated nucleated cell counts. Profiled with immunoSEQ multiplex PCR; TCRdb holds only in-frame clones, not every one. The DNA was the basis for D and trimming; V, J and clone size are from that table. The repertoire has under 100,000 clones, around four fifths of them found once; the top ten carry around 3.7%.

This clonotype was obtained from a man aged 50-60 years with acute or convalescent COVID-19. Sequencing was carried out using peripheral blood. This sequence joins TRBV7-9 and TRBJ2-2; weak D call: TRBD1 (6 bases). The CDR3 reads CASSSMTGLTGELFF. The CDR3 DNA reads as TGTGCCAGCAGCTCGATGACAGGACTCACCGGGGAGCTGTTTTTT.